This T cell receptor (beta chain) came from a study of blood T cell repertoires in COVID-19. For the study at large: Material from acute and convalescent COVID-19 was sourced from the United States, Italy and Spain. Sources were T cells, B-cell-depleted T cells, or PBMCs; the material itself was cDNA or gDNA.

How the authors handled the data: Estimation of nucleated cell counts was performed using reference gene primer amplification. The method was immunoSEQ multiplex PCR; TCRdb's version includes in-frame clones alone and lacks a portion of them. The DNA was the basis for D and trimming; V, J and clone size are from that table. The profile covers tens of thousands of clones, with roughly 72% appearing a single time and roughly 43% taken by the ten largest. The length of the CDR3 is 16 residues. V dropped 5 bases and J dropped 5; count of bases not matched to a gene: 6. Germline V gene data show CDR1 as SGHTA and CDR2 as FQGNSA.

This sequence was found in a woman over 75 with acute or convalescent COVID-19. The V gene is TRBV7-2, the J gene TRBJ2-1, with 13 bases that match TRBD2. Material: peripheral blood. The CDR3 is CASSQLAGGGHNEQFF. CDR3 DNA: TGTGCCAGCAGCCAACTAGCGGGAGGGGGCCACAATGAGCAGTTCTTC.